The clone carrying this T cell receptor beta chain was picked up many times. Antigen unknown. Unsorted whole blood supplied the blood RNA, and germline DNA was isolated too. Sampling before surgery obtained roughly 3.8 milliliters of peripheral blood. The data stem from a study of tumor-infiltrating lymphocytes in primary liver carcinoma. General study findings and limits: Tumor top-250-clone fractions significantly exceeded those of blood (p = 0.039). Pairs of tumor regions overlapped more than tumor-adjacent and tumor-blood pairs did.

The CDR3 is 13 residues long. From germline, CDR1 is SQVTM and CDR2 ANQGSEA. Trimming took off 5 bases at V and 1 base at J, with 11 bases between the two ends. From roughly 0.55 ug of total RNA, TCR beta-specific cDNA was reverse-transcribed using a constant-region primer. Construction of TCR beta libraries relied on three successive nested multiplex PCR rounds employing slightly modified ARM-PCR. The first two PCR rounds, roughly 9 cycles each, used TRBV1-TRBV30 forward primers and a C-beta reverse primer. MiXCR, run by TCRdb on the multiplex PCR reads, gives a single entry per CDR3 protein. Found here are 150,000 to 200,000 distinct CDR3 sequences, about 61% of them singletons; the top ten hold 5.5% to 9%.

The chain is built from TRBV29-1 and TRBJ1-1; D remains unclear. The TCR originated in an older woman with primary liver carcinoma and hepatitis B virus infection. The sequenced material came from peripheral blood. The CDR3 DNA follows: TGCAGCGTTCCGGGTTGGACGAACACTGAAGCTTTCTTT. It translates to CSVPGWTNTEAFF.